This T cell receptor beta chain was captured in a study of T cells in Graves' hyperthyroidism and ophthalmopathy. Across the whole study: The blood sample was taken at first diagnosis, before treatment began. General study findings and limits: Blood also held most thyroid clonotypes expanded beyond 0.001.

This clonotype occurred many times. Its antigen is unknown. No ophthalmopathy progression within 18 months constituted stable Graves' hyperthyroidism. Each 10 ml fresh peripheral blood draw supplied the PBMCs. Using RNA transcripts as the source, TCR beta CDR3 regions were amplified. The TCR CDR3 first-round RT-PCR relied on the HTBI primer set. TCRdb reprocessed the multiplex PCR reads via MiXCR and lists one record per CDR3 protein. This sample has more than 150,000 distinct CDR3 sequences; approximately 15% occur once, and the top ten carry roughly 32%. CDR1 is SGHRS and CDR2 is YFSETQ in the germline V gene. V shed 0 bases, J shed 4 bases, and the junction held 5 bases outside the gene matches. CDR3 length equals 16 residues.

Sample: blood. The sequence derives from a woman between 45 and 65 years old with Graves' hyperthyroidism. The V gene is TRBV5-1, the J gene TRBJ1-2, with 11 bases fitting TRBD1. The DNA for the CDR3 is TGCGCCAGCAGCTTGGACACCGGGACAGGGGGCTATGGCTACACCTTC. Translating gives CASSLDTGTGGYGYTF.